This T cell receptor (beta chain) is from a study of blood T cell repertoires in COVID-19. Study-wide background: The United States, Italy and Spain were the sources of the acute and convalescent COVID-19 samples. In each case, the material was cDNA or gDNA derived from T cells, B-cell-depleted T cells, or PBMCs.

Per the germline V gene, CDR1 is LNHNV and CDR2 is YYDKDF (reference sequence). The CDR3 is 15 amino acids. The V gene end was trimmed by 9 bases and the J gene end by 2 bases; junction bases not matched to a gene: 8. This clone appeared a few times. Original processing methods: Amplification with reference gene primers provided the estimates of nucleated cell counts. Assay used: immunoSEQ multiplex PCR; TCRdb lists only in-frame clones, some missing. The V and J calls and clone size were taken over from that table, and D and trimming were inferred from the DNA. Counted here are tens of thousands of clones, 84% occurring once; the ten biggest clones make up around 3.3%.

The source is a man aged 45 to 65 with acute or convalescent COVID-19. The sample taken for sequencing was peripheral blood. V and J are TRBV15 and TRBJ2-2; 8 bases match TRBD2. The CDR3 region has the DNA TGTGCCACGAGCCAAGCGGGGGAAAACACCGGGGAGCTGTTTTTT. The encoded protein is CATSQAGENTGELFF.